The entry below gives a single T cell receptor beta chain sequence along with its context. The CDR3 is 18 amino acids. Unmatched junction bases numbered 10, after V lost 4 bases and J lost 0 bases. The germline CDR1 and CDR2 sequences are SGHKS and YYEKEE (reference sequence). The data are from a study of T cell changes during pregnancy in multiple sclerosis. The method was immunoSEQ multiplex PCR; TCRdb's version includes in-frame clones alone and lacks a portion of them. The repertoire has 40,000 or so clones, 90% of them found once; the top ten carry more than 8.5%. This chain links TRBV5-5 with TRBJ2-6; 7 nucleotides line up with TRBD1. The material was CD8+ T cells from peripheral blood mononuclear cells, obtained in the first trimester of pregnancy. This receptor was obtained from a female donor with multiple sclerosis, enrolled in a pregnancy study. The chain's CDR3 is CASSPKPGQPSGANVLTF. The CDR3 DNA reads TGTGCCAGCAGCCCAAAACCGGGACAGCCCTCTGGGGCCAACGTCCTGACTTTC.